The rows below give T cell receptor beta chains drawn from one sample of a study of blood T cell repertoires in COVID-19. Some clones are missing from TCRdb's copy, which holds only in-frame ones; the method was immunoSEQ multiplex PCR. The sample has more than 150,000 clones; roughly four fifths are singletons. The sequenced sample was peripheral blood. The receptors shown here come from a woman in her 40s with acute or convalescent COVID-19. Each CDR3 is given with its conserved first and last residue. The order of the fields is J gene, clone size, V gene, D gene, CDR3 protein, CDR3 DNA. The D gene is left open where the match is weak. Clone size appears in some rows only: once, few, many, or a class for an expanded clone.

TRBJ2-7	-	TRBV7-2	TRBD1	CASSTYRGRSEQYF	TGTGCCAGCAGCACCTACAGGGGGCGAAGCGAGCAGTACTTC
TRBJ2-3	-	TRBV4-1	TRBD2	CASSHSPAGEGTDTQYF	TGCGCCAGCAGCCACTCCCCCGCGGGAGAGGGCACAGATACGCAGTATTTT
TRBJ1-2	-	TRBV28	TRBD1	CASGTAGYGYTF	TGTGCCAGCGGGACAGCTGGTTATGGCTACACCTTC
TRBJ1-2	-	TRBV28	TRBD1	CASSAKRGPSSPYGYTF	TGTGCCAGCAGCGCCAAAAGGGGGCCAAGCAGTCCCTATGGCTACACCTTC
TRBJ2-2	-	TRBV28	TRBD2	CASSLAGWGTGELFF	TGTGCCAGCAGTCTAGCGGGGTGGGGCACCGGGGAGCTGTTTTTT
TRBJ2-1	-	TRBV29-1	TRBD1	CSDRDRDYNEQFF	TGCAGCGACCGGGACAGGGACTACAATGAGCAGTTCTTC
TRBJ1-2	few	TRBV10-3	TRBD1	CAISLDRDIYGYTF	TGTGCCATCAGTTTAGACAGGGATATCTATGGCTACACCTTC
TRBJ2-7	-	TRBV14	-	CASSQERQGKREQYF	TGTGCCAGCAGCCAAGAGCGGCAGGGGAAGAGGGAGCAGTACTTC
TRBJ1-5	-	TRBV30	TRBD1	CAWGTGDAQPQHF	TGTGCCTGGGGAACAGGGGATGCTCAGCCCCAGCATTTT
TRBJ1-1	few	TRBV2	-	CASSEASRGAAEAFF	TGTGCCAGCAGTGAAGCTAGTCGGGGGGCCGCCGAAGCTTTCTTT
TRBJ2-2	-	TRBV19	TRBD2	CASIAPLAGGGRTGELFF	TGTGCCAGTATCGCCCCCCTAGCGGGGGGAGGGCGCACCGGGGAGCTGTTTTTT
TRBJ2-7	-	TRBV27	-	CASTDGTRSYEQYF	TGTGCCAGTACAGACGGGACACGATCCTACGAGCAGTACTTC
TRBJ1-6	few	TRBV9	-	CASSVGGGRNSPLHF	TGTGCCAGCAGCGTAGGCGGGGGCCGTAATTCACCCCTCCACTTT
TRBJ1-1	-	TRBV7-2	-	CASSLGVTVAEAFF	TGTGCCAGCAGCTTAGGGGTGACAGTCGCTGAAGCTTTCTTT
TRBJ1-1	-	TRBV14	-	CASSQTPPMEAFF	TGTGCCAGCAGCCAGACACCCCCCATGGAAGCTTTCTTT
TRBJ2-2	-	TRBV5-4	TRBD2	CASSLERGAFGELFF	TGTGCCAGCAGCTTGGAGCGGGGAGCCTTTGGGGAGCTGTTTTTT
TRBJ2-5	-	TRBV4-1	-	CASSQDSLLGVETQYF	TGCGCCAGCAGCCAAGATAGTCTATTAGGGGTGGAGACCCAGTACTTC
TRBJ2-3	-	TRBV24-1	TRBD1	CATNPGQGSDTQYF	TGTGCCACCAACCCGGGACAGGGTTCAGATACGCAGTATTTT
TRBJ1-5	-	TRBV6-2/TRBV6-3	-	CASSPPQRSLSNQPQHF	TGTGCCAGCAGCCCCCCGCAGAGGTCGTTAAGCAATCAGCCCCAGCATTTT
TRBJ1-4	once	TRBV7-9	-	CASNPVRGGTDYEKLFF	TGTGCCAGCAACCCTGTTAGGGGGGGGACGGACTATGAAAAACTGTTTTTT
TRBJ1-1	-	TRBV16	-	CASSQGREAEAFF	TGTGCCAGCAGCCAAGGGAGGGAGGCTGAAGCTTTCTTT
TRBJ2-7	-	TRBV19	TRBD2	CASSGGRFAF	TGTGCCAGTAGTGGCGGGAGGTTTGCTTTC
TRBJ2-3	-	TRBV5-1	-	CASSPLSDTQYF	TGCGCCAGCAGCCCCCTTTCAGATACGCAGTATTTT
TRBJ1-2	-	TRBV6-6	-	CASSSSPLQGAYGYTF	TGTGCCAGCAGTTCCTCTCCTCTACAGGGAGCCTATGGCTACACCTTC
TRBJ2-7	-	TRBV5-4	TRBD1	CASSPGTVYEQYF	TGTGCCAGCAGCCCCGGGACAGTTTACGAGCAGTACTTC
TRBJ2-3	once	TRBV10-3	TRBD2	CAISDRAGIITDTQYF	TGTGCCATCAGTGACCGAGCGGGAATTATTACAGATACGCAGTATTTT
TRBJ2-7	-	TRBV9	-	CASSVNGGDRRYEQYF	TGTGCCAGCAGCGTAAATGGGGGGGACAGGAGGTACGAGCAGTACTTC
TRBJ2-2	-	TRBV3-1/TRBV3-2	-	CASSPRGPTGELFF	TGTGCCAGCAGCCCACGAGGGCCCACCGGGGAGCTGTTTTTT
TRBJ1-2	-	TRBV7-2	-	CASSLYAGASGYTF	TGTGCCAGCAGCTTATATGCAGGGGCCAGTGGCTACACCTTC
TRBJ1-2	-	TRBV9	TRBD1	CASSVGDRGFRYGYTF	TGTGCCAGCAGCGTAGGGGACAGGGGATTCAGGTATGGCTACACCTTC
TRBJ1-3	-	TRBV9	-	CASSVGPGTQGGNTIYF	TGTGCCAGCAGCGTCGGACCCGGGACCCAGGGGGGAAACACCATATATTTT
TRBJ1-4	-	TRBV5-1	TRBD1	CASSLIGQGNEKLFF	TGCGCCAGCAGCTTGATAGGACAGGGGAATGAAAAACTGTTTTTT
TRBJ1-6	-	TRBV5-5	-	CASSTNSYNSPLHF	TGTGCCAGCAGTACAAACTCCTATAATTCACCCCTCCACTTT
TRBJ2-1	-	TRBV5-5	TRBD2	CASSSSLAFSYNEQFF	TGTGCCAGCAGCTCCTCACTAGCGTTTTCCTACAATGAGCAGTTCTTC
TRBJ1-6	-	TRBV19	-	CASSFTVGQANSPLHF	TGTGCCAGTAGTTTCACGGTCGGACAAGCGAATTCACCCCTCCACTTT
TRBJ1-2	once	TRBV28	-	CAIKGVGYTF	TGTGCCATCAAAGGGGTTGGCTACACCTTC
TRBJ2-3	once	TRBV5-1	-	CASSIGGSSTDTQYF	TGCGCCAGCAGCATAGGGGGTTCCAGCACAGATACGCAGTATTTT
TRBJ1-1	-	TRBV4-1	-	CASSQVFGGGNTEAFF	TGCGCCAGCAGCCAAGTGTTCGGGGGAGGGAACACTGAAGCTTTCTTT
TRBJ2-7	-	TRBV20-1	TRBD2	CSASASGSVRHEQYF	TGCAGTGCTAGTGCTAGCGGGAGTGTCCGCCACGAGCAGTACTTC
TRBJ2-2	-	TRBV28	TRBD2	CASNRNSGGLLTGELFF	TGTGCCAGCAATCGGAATAGCGGGGGGCTTCTCACCGGGGAGCTGTTTTTT